The text below deals with one TCR beta chain. This sample is drawn from a study of T-cell reconstitution after alpha-beta-depleted transplantation in children. Germline V CDR1 and CDR2: LNHDA, SQIVND (reference sequence). With 2 bases clipped from V and 7 bases from J, the junction kept 11 bases outside the gene matches. This CDR3 contains 16 residues. Unique molecular identifiers were incorporated when the TCRbeta library was constructed. Via MiXCR, TCRdb re-called the PCR reads, giving one row per CDR3 protein. The table lists 500,000 or so distinct CDR3 sequences, approximately 29% of them singletons.

This chain uses TRBV19 with TRBJ1-2, with 9 bases fitting TRBD1. This receptor was identified in a human donor who donated a stem cell graft to a child with aplastic anemia. Source: PBMCs from the stem cell graft donor, taken from the stem cell graft. The CDR3 sequence is CASSISRDRVPRGYTF. The CDR3 DNA reads TGTGCCAGTAGTATATCGAGGGACAGGGTCCCTCGTGGCTACACCTTC.